The present T cell receptor (beta chain) was sequenced within a study of shared T cell receptors in the human thymus. The data were produced by immunoSEQ multiplex PCR, yet TCRdb's version contains in-frame clones alone and is incomplete. The table records 600,000 to 900,000 clones, approximately 85% of them present only once. CDR1 is MNHNY, CDR2 SVGAGI, per germline (reference sequence). The CDR3 runs 11 residues. V was trimmed by 11 bases and J by 5 bases, leaving 10 bases between them. These data also formed part of another study, on human thymus T cells. This second study notes: Donors consisted of healthy Finnish infants (having corrective surgery for congenital heart defects). In corrective heart surgery, resections were taken, and these provided the thymus tissue. Thymic as well as blood repertoires seemed to favor certain V and J genes unevenly. Highly overlapping thymic repertoires among unrelated individuals were reported in related research.

The sequenced sample was thymocytes. The rearrangement joins TRBV6-6 to TRBJ2-4; D possibly corresponds to TRBD1 (6 bases). This receptor was identified in a girl in the first two years of life with a congenital heart defect. DNA for the CDR3: TGTGCCGTGGGGGCCCAAAACATTCAGTACTTC. It encodes CAVGAQNIQYF.